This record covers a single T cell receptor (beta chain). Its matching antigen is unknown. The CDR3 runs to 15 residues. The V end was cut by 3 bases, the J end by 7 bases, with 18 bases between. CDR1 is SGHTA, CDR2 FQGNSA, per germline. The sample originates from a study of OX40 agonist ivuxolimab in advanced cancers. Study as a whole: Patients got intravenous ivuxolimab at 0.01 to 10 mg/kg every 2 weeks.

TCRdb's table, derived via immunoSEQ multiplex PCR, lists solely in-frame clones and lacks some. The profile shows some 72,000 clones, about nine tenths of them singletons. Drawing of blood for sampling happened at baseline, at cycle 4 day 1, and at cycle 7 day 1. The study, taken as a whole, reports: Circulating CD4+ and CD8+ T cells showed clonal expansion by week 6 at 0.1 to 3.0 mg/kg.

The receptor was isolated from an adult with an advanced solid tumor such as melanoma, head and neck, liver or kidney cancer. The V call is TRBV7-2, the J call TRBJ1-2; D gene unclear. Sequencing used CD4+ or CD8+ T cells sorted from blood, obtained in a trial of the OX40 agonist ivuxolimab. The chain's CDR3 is CASSFRRDGYGGYTF. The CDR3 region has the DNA TGTGCCAGCAGCTTTAGGCGAGATGGGTATGGTGGCTACACCTTC.